The sequence of this TCR beta chain was determined in a study of T cell repertoires in cytomegalovirus infection. Only a few counts were recorded for this clonotype. Its antigen is unknown. Each CDR3 protein is one row after TCRdb ran MiXCR on the reads. The table has approximately 50,000 distinct CDR3 sequences, 15% to 25% seen once. The specimen was CD8+ T cells from cultured PBMCs, collected from culture after CMV antigen stimulation. The clonotype originates from a human donor in good health (CMV status not recorded). Some clones in this sample may be carry-over from other donors' samples.

CDR3 sequence (DNA): TGTGCCAGCACCCGCCCGAGGGGGGGAGGAGAAGAGCAGTTCTTC. It codes for CASTRPRGGGEEQFF. The genes are TRBV6-2 or TRBV6-3 and TRBJ2-1; D is perhaps TRBD2 (7 bases). The CDR3 loop spans 15 amino acids. V was cut by 7 bases and J by 10 bases, with 23 bases left in between. The germline CDR1 and CDR2 sequences are MNHEY and SVGEGT.